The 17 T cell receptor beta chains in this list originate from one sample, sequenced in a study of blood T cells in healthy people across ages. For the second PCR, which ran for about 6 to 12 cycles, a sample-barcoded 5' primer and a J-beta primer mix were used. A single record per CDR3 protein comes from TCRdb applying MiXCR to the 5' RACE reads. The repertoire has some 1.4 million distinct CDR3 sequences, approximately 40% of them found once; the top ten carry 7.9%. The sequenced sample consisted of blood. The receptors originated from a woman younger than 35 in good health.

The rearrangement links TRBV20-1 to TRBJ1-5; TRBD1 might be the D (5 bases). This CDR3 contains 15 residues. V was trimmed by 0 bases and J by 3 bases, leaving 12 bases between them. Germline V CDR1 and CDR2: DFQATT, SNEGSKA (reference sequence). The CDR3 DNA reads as TGCAGTGCTAGAGATATTGGGACGGCCAATCAGCCCCAGCATTTT. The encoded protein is CSARDIGTANQPQHF.

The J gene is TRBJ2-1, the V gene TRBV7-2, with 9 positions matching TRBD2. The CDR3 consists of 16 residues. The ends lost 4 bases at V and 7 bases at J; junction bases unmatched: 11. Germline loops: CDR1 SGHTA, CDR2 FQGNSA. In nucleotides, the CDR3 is TGTGCCAGCAGCTACCGAGGCGGGAGGGCCATAAATGAGCAGTTCTTC. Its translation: CASSYRGGRAINEQFF.

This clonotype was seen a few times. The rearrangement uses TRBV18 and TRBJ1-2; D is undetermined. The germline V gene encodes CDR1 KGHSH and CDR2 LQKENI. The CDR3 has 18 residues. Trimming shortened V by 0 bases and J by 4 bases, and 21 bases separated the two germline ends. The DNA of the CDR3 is TGTGCCAGCTCACCACCTAACGGCAAGGCCTCTACGGGCTATGGCTACACCTTC. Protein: CASSPPNGKASTGYGYTF.

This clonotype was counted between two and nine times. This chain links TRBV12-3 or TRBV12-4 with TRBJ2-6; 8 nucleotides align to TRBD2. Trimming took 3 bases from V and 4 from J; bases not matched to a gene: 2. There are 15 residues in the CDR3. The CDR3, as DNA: TGTGCCAGCAGTTTCGCGGGGGGAGGGGCCAACGTCCTGACTTTC. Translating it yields CASSFAGGGANVLTF.

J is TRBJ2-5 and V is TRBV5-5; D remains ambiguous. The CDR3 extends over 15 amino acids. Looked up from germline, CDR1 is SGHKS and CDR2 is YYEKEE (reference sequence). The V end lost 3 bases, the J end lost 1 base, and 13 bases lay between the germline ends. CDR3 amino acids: CASSSSNPSQETQYF. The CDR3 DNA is TGTGCCAGCAGCTCCAGTAACCCGTCCCAAGAGACCCAGTACTTC.

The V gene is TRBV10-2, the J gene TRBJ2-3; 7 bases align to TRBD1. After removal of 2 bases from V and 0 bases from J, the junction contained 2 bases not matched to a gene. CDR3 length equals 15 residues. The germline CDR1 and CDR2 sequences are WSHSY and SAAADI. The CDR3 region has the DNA TGCGCCAGCAGTGAGCCGGGACAGAGCACAGATACGCAGTATTTT. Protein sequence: CASSEPGQSTDTQYF.

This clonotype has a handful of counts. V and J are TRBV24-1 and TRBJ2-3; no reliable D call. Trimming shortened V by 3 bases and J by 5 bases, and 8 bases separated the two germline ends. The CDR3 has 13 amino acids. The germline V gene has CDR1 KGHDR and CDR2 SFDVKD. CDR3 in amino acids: CATSDPQRDTQYF. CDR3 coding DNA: TGTGCCACCAGTGATCCCCAGCGAGATACGCAGTATTTT.

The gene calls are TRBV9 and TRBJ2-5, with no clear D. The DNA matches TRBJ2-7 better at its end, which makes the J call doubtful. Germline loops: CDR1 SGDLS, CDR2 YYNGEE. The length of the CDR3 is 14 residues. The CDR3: CASSAAIKQDEQYF. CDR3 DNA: TGTGCCAGCAGCGCGGCGATAAAGCAGGACGAGCAGTACTTC.

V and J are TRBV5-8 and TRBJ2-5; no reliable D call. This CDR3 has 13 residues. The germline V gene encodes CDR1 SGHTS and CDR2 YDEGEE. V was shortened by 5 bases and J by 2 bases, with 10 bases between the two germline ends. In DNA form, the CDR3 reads TGTGCCAGCAGTGCCTGGCAGCAAGAGACCCAGTACTTC. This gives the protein CASSAWQQETQYF. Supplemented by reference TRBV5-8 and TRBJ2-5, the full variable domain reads EAGVTQSPTHLIKTRGQQATLRCSPISGHTSVYWYQQALGLGLQFLLWYDEGEERNRGNFPPRFSGRQFPNYSSELNVNALELEDSALYLCASSAWQQETQYFGPGTRLLVL.

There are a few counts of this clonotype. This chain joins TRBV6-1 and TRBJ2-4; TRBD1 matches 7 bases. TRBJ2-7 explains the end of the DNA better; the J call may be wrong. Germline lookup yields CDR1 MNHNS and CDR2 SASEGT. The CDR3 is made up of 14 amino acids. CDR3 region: CASSGRDRTYEQYF. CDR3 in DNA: TGTGCCAGCAGTGGCCGGGACAGAACCTACGAGCAGTACTTC.

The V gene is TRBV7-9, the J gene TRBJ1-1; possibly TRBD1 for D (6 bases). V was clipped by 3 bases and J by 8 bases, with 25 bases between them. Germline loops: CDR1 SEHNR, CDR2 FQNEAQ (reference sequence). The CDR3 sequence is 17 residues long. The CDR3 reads CASSFLSAPGVGVEAFF. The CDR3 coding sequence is TGTGCCAGCAGCTTTCTCTCCGCCCCAGGGGTGGGGGTCGAAGCTTTCTTT.

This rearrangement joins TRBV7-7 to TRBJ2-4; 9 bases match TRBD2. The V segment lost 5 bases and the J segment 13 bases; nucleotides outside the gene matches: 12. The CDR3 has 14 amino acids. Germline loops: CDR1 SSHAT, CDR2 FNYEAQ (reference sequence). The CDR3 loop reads CASSPGGRACEQYF. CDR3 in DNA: TGTGCCAGCAGCCCCGGCGGGAGGGCCTGTGAGCAGTACTTC.

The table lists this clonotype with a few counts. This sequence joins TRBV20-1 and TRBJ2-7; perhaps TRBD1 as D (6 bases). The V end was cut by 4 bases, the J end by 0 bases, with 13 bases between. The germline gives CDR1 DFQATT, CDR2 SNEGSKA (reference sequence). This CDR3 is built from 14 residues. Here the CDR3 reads CSATGTLSSYEQYF. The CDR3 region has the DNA TGCAGTGCTACCGGGACACTTAGCTCCTACGAGCAGTACTTC.

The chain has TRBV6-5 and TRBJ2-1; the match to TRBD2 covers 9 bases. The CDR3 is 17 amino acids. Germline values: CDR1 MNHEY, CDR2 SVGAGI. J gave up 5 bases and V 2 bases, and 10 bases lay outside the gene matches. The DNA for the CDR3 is TGTGCCAGCAGTTACCTCCTTGCGGGGGGGCACGACAATGAGCAGTTCTTC. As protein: CASSYLLAGGHDNEQFF.

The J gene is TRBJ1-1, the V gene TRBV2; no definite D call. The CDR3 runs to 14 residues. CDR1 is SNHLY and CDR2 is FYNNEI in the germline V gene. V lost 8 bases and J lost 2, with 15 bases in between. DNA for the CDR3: TGTGCCAGCCACCCTCGGACTGGAAACACTGAAGCTTTCTTT. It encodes CASHPRTGNTEAFF.

The CDR3 loop reads CASSPQGSGSPYNEQFF. The CDR3 DNA follows: TGTGCCAGCAGCCCCCAGGGTAGCGGGAGTCCCTACAATGAGCAGTTCTTC. V and J are TRBV9 and TRBJ2-1; 9 bases map to TRBD2. V lost 4 bases to trimming and J lost 2 bases; unmatched junction nucleotides: 10. This CDR3 has 17 amino acids. The V gene's germline CDR1 is SGDLS and CDR2 YYNGEE. Variable domain in full (rest from reference TRBV9 and TRBJ2-1): DSGVTQTPKHLITATGQRVTLRCSPRSGDLSVYWYQQSLDQGLQFLIQYYNGEERAKGNILERFSAQQFPDLHSELNLSSLELGDSALYFCASSPQGSGSPYNEQFFGPGTRLTVL.

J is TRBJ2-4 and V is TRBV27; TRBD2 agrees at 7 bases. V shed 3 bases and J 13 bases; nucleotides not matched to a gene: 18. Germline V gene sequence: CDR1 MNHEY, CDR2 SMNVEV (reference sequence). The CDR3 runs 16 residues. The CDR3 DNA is TGTGCCAGCAGTTTTGAGGCGGGAGCTATTTGGAATGAGCAGTACTTC. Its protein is CASSFEAGAIWNEQYF.